This paragraph covers one TCR beta chain sequence. This specimen comes from a study of long-term antiretroviral therapy in people with HIV. Sequencing relied on immunoSEQ assay v3.0, run at survey level. Using immunoSEQ multiplex PCR, the repertoire was profiled, and TCRdb retains in-frame clones only, with some absent. Of about 21,000 clones listed, 82% are singletons. The CDR3 length is 11 residues. Germline V lookup: CDR1 SGHRS, CDR2 YFSETQ. Between the trimmed V and J ends, which lost 1 base and 9 bases, there was a span of 7 bases. The sample consisted of unsorted PBMCs, taken at the start of antiretroviral therapy. This sequence joins TRBV5-1 and TRBJ2-5; D is possibly TRBD2 (5 bases). This receptor was taken from a man aged 45-65 years with HIV. The CDR3 spells CASSLTDSQYF. As DNA, the CDR3 is TGCGCCAGCAGCTTGACGGACTCCCAGTACTTC.